This is a list of T cell receptor beta chains from one sample in a study of blood T cell repertoires in COVID-19. TCRdb keeps only in-frame clones here, not all; method: immunoSEQ multiplex PCR. The sample lists about 11,000 clones, 70% to 85% occurring once. The sequenced sample consisted of peripheral blood. Receptor source: a man aged 60 to 69 with COVID-19, enrolled during active disease. The CDR3 runs from the conserved cysteine through the conserved F or W. A D gene is named only where the DNA matches it firmly. Expanded clones are given a class, and other clones once, few, many or no size at all.

cdr3_aa,cdr3_nt,d_call,clone_size,v_call,j_call
CASNPTGNYGYTF,TGTGCCAGCAACCCGACAGGGAACTATGGCTACACCTTC,TRBD1,few,TRBV2,TRBJ1-2
CASRDKYSNQPQHF,TGTGCCAGCAGGGACAAGTATAGCAATCAGCCCCAGCATTTT,-,-,TRBV2,TRBJ1-5
CASSSYSGFSYNEQFF,TGTGCCAGCAGTTCCTATAGCGGATTCTCCTACAATGAGCAGTTCTTC,-,-,TRBV6-2/TRBV6-3,TRBJ2-1
CATSDPAGTGKQETQYF,TGTGCCACCAGTGATCCGGCCGGGACAGGGAAACAAGAGACCCAGTACTTC,TRBD1,few,TRBV24-1,TRBJ2-5
CASSWGTGRTGIETQYF,TGTGCCAGCAGCTGGGGCACTGGGAGGACAGGGATAGAGACCCAGTACTTC,TRBD1,-,TRBV5-8,TRBJ2-5
CASSLVGSVTGELFF,TGTGCCAGCAGCTTGGTCGGGAGCGTCACCGGGGAGCTGTTTTTT,-,-,TRBV7-9,TRBJ2-2
CATSRDERGLQSEQFF,TGTGCCACCAGCAGAGATGAAAGGGGCCTACAGTCTGAGCAGTTCTTC,-,few,TRBV15,TRBJ2-1
CASSRWTGGNQPQHF,TGTGCCAGTAGTCGGTGGACAGGGGGCAATCAGCCCCAGCATTTT,TRBD1,-,TRBV19,TRBJ1-5
CASTLGRTNSPLHF,TGTGCCAGCACCCTCGGGAGGACTAATTCACCCCTCCACTTT,-,-,TRBV28,TRBJ1-6
CASSQTGVYQPQHF,TGCGCCAGCAGCCAAACAGGTGTTTATCAGCCCCAGCATTTT,-,-,TRBV4-1,TRBJ1-5
CASSLTGGGEKLFF,TGTGCCAGCAGTCTAACGGGGGGAGGTGAAAAACTGTTTTTT,-,-,TRBV28,TRBJ1-4
CASSQGTGGETQYF,TGCGCCAGCAGCCAAGGGACAGGGGGGGAGACCCAGTACTTC,TRBD1,-,TRBV5-1,TRBJ2-5
CASSPGEEKLFF,TGTGCCAGCTCACCGGGAGAGGAAAAACTGTTTTTT,-,-,TRBV18,TRBJ1-4
CASSIGNRRLAGSQETQYF,TGTGCCAGTAGTATAGGTAATCGGCGACTAGCGGGGTCCCAAGAGACCCAGTACTTC,TRBD2,few,TRBV19,TRBJ2-5
CASSQDGVGDRRYGYTF,TGCGCCAGCAGCCAAGATGGTGTGGGGGACAGGAGATACGGCTACACCTTC,TRBD1,-,TRBV4-1,TRBJ1-2
CASSLPGTAYEQYF,TGTGCCAGCAGTTTACCCGGGACAGCCTACGAGCAGTACTTC,TRBD1,-,TRBV28,TRBJ2-7
CASSWGVLGADGTEAFF,TGTGCCAGCAGCTGGGGGGTTCTAGGGGCAGATGGGACTGAAGCTTTCTTT,-,-,TRBV5-6,TRBJ1-1
CASSRGTGSDMNTEAFF,TGTGCCAGCAGCCGCGGGACAGGGAGCGACATGAACACTGAAGCTTTCTTT,TRBD1,-,TRBV14,TRBJ1-1
CASSLHQGDYGYTF,TGTGCCAGCAGCCTCCACCAGGGGGACTATGGCTACACCTTC,TRBD1,medium-sized,TRBV7-9,TRBJ1-2
CASSFEPRVGYTF,TGTGCCAGCAGCTTCGAGCCCAGGGTGGGCTACACCTTC,-,few,TRBV7-2,TRBJ1-2
CASSLTGRWRETQYF,TGTGCCAGCAGCTTGACAGGTCGTTGGCGAGAGACCCAGTACTTC,-,once,TRBV5-8,TRBJ2-5
CASSIRTGDNEQFF,TGCGCCAGCAGCATTCGGACAGGGGACAATGAGCAGTTCTTC,TRBD1,-,TRBV4-3,TRBJ2-1
CSVPAQGLSGYTF,TGCAGCGTCCCCGCGCAGGGGTTGAGCGGCTACACCTTC,-,-,TRBV29-1,TRBJ1-2
CASSYSPPSWTQYF,TGTGCCAGCAGTTACTCCCCTCCCTCTTGGACCCAGTACTTC,-,-,TRBV6-6,TRBJ2-5
CASSLEGNTEAFF,TGTGCCAGCAGCTTGGAGGGGAACACTGAAGCTTTCTTT,-,-,TRBV11-3,TRBJ1-1